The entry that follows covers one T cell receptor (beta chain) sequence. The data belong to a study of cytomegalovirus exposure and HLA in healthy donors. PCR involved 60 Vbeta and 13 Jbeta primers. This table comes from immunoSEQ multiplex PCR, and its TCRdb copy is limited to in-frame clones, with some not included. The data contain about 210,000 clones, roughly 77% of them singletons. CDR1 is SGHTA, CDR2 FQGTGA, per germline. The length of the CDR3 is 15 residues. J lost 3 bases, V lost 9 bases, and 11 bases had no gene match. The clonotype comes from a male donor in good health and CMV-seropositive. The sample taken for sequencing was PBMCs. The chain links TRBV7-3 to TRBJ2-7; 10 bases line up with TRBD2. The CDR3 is CASAQRGGTDYEQYF. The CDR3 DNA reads TGTGCCAGTGCGCAGCGGGGGGGAACAGACTACGAGCAGTACTTC. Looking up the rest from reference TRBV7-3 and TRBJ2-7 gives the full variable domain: GAGVSQTPSNKVTEKGKYVELRCDPISGHTALYWYRQSLGQGPEFLIYFQGTGAADDSGLPNDRFFAVRPEGSVSTLKIQRTERGDSAVYLCASAQRGGTDYEQYFGPGTRLTVT.